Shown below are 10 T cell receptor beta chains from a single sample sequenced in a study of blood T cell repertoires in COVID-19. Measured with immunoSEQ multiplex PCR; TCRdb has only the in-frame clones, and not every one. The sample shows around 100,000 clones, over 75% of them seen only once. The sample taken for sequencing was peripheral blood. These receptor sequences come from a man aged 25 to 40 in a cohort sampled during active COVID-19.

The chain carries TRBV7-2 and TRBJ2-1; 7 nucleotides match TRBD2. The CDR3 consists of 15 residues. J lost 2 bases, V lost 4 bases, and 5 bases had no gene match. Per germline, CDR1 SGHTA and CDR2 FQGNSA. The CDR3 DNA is TGTGCCAGCAGCTCCAGCGGGGAAACCTACAATGAGCAGTTCTTC. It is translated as CASSSSGETYNEQFF.

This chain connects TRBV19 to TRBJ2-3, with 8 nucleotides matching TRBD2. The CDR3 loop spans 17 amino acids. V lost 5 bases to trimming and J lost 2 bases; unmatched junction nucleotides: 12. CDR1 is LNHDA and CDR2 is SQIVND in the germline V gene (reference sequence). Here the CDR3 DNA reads TGTGCCAGTAGTCGGTATGGGGCGGGGGGCCCCACAGATACGCAGTATTTT. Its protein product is CASSRYGAGGPTDTQYF.

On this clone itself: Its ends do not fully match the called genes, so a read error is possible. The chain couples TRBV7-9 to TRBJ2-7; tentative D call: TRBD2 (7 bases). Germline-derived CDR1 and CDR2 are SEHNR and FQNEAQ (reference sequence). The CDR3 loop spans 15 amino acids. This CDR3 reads CASSSAGATSHEQYF. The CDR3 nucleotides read TGTGCCAGCAGCTCGGCGGGGGCTACCTCCCACGAGCAGTACTTC.

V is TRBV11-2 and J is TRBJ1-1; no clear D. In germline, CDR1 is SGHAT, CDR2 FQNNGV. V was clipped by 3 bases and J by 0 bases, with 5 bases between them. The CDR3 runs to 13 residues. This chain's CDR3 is CASSFILNTEAFF. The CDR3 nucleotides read TGTGCCAGCAGCTTTATCCTGAACACTGAAGCTTTCTTT. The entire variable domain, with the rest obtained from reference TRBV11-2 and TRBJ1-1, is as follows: EAGVAQSPRYKIIEKRQSVAFWCNPISGHATLYWYQQILGQGPKLLIQFQNNGVVDDSQLPKDRFSAERLKGVDSTLKIQPAKLEDSAVYLCASSFILNTEAFFGQGTRLTVV.

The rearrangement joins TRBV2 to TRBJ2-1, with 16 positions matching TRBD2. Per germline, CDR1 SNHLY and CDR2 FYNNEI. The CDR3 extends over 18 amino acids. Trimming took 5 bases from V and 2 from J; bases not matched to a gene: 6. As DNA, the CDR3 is TGTGCCAGCAGTAGGGGACTAGCGGGGGGGCGGACCTACAATGAGCAGTTCTTC. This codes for CASSRGLAGGRTYNEQFF.

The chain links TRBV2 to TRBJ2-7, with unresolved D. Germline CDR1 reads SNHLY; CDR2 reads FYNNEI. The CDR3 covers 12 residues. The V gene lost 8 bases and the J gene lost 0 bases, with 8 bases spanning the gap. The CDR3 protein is CASLGDSYEQYF. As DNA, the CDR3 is TGTGCCAGCCTGGGCGACTCCTACGAGCAGTACTTC.

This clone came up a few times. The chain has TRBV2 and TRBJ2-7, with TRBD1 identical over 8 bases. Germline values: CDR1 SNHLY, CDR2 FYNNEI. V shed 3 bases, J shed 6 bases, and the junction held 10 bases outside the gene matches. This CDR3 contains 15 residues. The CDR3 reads CASSDWGQVATEQYF. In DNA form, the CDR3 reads TGTGCCAGCAGTGACTGGGGACAGGTTGCTACCGAGCAGTACTTC.

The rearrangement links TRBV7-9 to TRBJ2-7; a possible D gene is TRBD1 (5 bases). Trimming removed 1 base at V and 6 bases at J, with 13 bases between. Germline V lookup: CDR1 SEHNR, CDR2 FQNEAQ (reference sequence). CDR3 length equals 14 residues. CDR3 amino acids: CASSLEGRVSEQYF. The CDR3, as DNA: TGTGCCAGCAGCTTAGAAGGCAGGGTAAGCGAGCAGTACTTC.

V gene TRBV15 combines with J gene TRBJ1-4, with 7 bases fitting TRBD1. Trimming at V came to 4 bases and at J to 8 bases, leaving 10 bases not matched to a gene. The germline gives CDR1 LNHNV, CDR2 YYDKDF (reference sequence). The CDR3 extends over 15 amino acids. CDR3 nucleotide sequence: TGTGCCACCAGCACCAGGGGACAGTTTAGCGAAAAACTGTTTTTT. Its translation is CATSTRGQFSEKLFF.

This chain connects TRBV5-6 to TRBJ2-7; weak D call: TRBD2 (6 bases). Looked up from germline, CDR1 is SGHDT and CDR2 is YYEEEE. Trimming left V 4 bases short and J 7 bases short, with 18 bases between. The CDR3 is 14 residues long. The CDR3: CASSRGLTPGEQYF. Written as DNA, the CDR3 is TGTGCCAGCAGCCGGGGACTCACCCCGGGAGAGCAGTACTTC.